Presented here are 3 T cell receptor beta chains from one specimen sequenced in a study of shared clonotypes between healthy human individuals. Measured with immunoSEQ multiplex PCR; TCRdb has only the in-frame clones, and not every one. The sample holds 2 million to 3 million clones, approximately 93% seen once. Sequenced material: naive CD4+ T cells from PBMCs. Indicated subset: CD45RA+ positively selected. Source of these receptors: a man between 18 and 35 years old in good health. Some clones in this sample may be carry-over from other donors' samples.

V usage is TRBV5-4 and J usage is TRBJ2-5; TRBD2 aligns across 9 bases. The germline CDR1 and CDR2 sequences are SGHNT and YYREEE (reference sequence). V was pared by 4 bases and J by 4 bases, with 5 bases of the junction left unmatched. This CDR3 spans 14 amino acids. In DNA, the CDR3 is TGTGCCAGCAGCGCGGGAGGGACCCCAGAGACCCAGTACTTC. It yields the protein CASSAGGTPETQYF.

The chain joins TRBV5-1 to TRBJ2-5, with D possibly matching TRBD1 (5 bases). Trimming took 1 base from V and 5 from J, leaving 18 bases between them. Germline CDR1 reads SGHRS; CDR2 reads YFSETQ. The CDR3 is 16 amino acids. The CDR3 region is CASSLSSPGFQETQYF. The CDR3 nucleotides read TGCGCCAGCAGCTTGTCCTCGCCAGGGTTTCAGGAGACCCAGTACTTC.

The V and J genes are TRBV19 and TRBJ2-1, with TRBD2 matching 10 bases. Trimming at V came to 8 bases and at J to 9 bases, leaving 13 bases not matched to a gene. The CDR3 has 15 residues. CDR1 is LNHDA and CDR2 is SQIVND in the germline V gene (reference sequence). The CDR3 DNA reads TGTGCCAGTTTGGCTAGCGGGAGTAAAACGGGTGAGCAGTTCTTC. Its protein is CASLASGSKTGEQFF.